What follows is one T cell receptor (beta chain) and its context. Its antigen is still unknown. Treatment-naive patients with stable or active relapsing-remitting disease were the multiple sclerosis controls. TEMRA cells were enriched by FACS, while CD8+ and CD4+ T cells were obtained through a negative isolation that was performed magnetically. The source of the sample is a study of CD8 T cells in Susac syndrome. Study results and limitations: The study recognized that the number of individuals in its TCR sequencing and HLA analysis was relatively small.

Trimming stripped 2 bases from V and 7 bases from J, with 13 bases between. In germline, CDR1 is SGHNT, CDR2 YYREEE (reference sequence). This CDR3 spans 13 amino acids. Roughly 0.45 to 1 ug RNA was reverse transcribed with random hexamers. Amplification of TCR beta CDR3 used immunoSEQ multiplex PCR across 54 Vbeta and 13 Jbeta. From the immunoSEQ multiplex PCR reads, TCRdb called clonotypes with MiXCR, one entry per CDR3 protein. This table holds about 430,000 distinct CDR3 sequences, approximately 85% found once. The sequence derives from a human donor with multiple sclerosis. The sequenced sample consisted of CD8+ T cells from PBMCs. This chain joins TRBV5-4 and TRBJ2-7, with D possibly TRBD2 on 6 matching bases. The CDR3 loop is CASSLSGAKEQYF. CDR3 coding DNA: TGTGCCAGCAGCTTATCGGGAGCAAAGGAGCAGTACTTC.